A single sample is the source of the 23 T cell receptor beta chains below, sequenced in a study of cytomegalovirus exposure and HLA in healthy donors. Researchers ran the PCR with 60 Vbeta and 13 Jbeta primers. Sequencing used immunoSEQ multiplex PCR; TCRdb keeps in-frame clones, though not all of them. The table includes approximately 150,000 clones, more than 75% detected once. Material for sequencing was PBMCs. The receptors originated from a man aged 25-40 years in good health and CMV-seropositive.

V gene TRBV5-1 combines with J gene TRBJ2-3, with a tentative D call TRBD2 (6 bases). The CDR3 has 15 residues. V lost 5 bases and J lost 4, with 17 bases in between. Looked up from germline, CDR1 is SGHRS and CDR2 is YFSETQ. As DNA, the CDR3 is TGCGCCAGCAGGAAGCTCGGGGGAGACTCAGATACGCAGTATTTT. It is translated as CASRKLGGDSDTQYF.

The rearrangement joins TRBV4-3 to TRBJ2-1, with 9 bases matching TRBD2. Trimming took 1 base from V and 3 from J; bases not matched to a gene: 4. The CDR3 runs to 16 residues. The V gene's germline CDR1 is LGHNA and CDR2 YSLEER. The CDR3 DNA sequence: TGCGCCAGCAGCCAAGGAGCGGGAGGTCTCTACAATGAGCAGTTCTTC. Its protein is CASSQGAGGLYNEQFF.

Concerning this clone: The junction does not match germline at one end; this may be a read error. The chain employs TRBV7-9 and TRBJ2-7, with D maybe TRBD2 (6 bases). Germline V gene lookup returns CDR1 SEHNR and CDR2 FQNEAQ (reference sequence). The CDR3 length is 15 residues. The CDR3 DNA reads as TGTTCCAGCAGTCCACAGACTAGTAATTCTAACGAGCAGTACTTC. It yields the protein CSSSPQTSNSNEQYF. Complete variable domain (other parts from reference TRBV7-9 and TRBJ2-7): DTGVSQNPRHKITKRGQNVTFRCDPISEHNRLYWYRQTLGQGPEFLTYFQNEAQLEKSRLLSDRFSAERPKGSFSTLEIQRTEQGDSAMYLCSSSPQTSNSNEQYFGPGTRLTVT.

The chain has TRBV11-3 and TRBJ1-1; the D gene is possibly TRBD1 (5 bases). The CDR3 contains 14 residues. The V end was cut by 5 bases, the J end by 1 base, with 11 bases between. The germline gives CDR1 SGHNT, CDR2 YENEEA. CDR3: CASSPLGGNTEAFF. The CDR3 nucleotides are TGTGCCAGCAGCCCATTGGGGGGGAACACTGAAGCTTTCTTT.

The V call is TRBV5-1, the J call TRBJ2-3; D gene ambiguous. Germline V gene lookup returns CDR1 SGHRS and CDR2 YFSETQ. V was trimmed by 1 base and J by 0 bases, leaving 12 bases between them. CDR3 size: 16 residues. The CDR3 reads CASSLMRPTSTDTQYF. The CDR3 region has the DNA TGCGCCAGCAGCTTGATGCGTCCAACTAGCACAGATACGCAGTATTTT.

Points on this clone: One end of the junction does not line up with germline, which may come from a read error. The chain employs TRBV7-7 and TRBJ2-1, with D maybe TRBD2 (6 bases). The CDR3 contains 17 residues. Germline V gene data show CDR1 as SSHAT and CDR2 as FNYEAQ (reference sequence). This CDR3 is CASSLGTGVLAYNEQFF. The CDR3 DNA sequence: TGTGCTAGCAGCTTAGGGACTGGGGTTTTGGCCTACAATGAGCAGTTCTTC.

The DNA of the CDR3 is TGTGCCAGCAGCCATGGGACTAGGGGGGACTACGAGCAGTACTTC. This encodes CASSHGTRGDYEQYF. The rearrangement links TRBV5-4 to TRBJ2-7, with 8 bases that match TRBD2. V shed 4 bases, J shed 3 bases, and the junction held 9 bases outside the gene matches. Germline-derived CDR1 and CDR2 are SGHNT and YYREEE (reference sequence). The CDR3 totals 15 residues.

The chain recombines TRBV6-5 with TRBJ2-1, with 8 bases lining up with TRBD1. This CDR3 has 15 amino acids. The trim removed 6 bases at V and 5 bases at J, leaving 9 bases unmatched. The germline V gene encodes CDR1 MNHEY and CDR2 SVGAGI. CDR3 amino acids: CASRPPGGVNNEQFF. As DNA, the CDR3 is TGTGCCAGCAGGCCCCCAGGGGGCGTAAACAATGAGCAGTTCTTC.

V gene TRBV5-1 combines with J gene TRBJ1-5, with D perhaps TRBD1 (5 bases). CDR3 size: 18 residues. CDR1 is SGHRS and CDR2 is YFSETQ in the germline V gene. V dropped 4 bases and J dropped 6 bases, with 26 bases sitting between them. The CDR3 here is CASSLSPLGGDLRQPQHF. For the CDR3, the DNA is TGCGCCAGCAGCCTGAGCCCTTTGGGGGGGGACCTGCGTCAGCCCCAGCATTTT.

This clone showed up just once. The chain joins TRBV11-3 to TRBJ2-1, with D possibly matching TRBD2 (5 bases). The CDR3 has 16 amino acids. Per germline, CDR1 SGHNT and CDR2 YENEEA. Trimming removed 3 bases at V and 2 bases at J, with 14 bases between. CDR3 nucleotide sequence: TGTGCCAGCAGCTTCAGAGGGATCCCTCCCTACAATGAGCAGTTCTTC. Protein product: CASSFRGIPPYNEQFF. Variable domain in full (rest from reference TRBV11-3 and TRBJ2-1): EAGVVQSPRYKIIEKKQPVAFWCNPISGHNTLYWYLQNLGQGPELLIRYENEEAVDDSQLPKDRFSAERLKGVDSTLKIQPAELGDSAVYLCASSFRGIPPYNEQFFGPGTRLTVL.

The chain recombines TRBV28 with TRBJ1-1, with a weak D call TRBD1 (5 bases). CDR1 MDHEN and CDR2 SYDVKM come from the germline V gene. Trimming stripped 3 bases from V and 1 base from J, with 21 bases between. The CDR3 totals 18 residues. The CDR3 DNA reads TGTGCCAGCAGTTTTCCTCCAGGGAAAGCGCTAAGGAACACTGAAGCTTTCTTT. The encoded protein is CASSFPPGKALRNTEAFF.

The chain joins TRBV25-1 to TRBJ2-1; the D gene is possibly TRBD1 (6 bases). CDR3 size: 12 residues. The V gene lost 3 bases and the J gene lost 14 bases, with 14 bases spanning the gap. Germline lookup yields CDR1 MGHDK and CDR2 SYGVNS. The CDR3 DNA is TGTGCCAGCAGTGAGCAGACAGGCTCTGAGTTCTTC. It yields the protein CASSEQTGSEFF.

This clone was observed a single time. This sequence joins TRBV19 and TRBJ2-6; 13 positions agree with TRBD2. With V trimmed by 5 bases and J by 3 bases, 10 bases remained unmatched. The CDR3 is 19 residues long. CDR1 and CDR2 from the germline V gene are LNHDA and SQIVND (reference sequence). CDR3 nucleotide sequence: TGTGCCAGTAGTTCTGCCCGGACTAGCGGGAGCCTTGGGGCCAACGTCCTGACTTTC. Protein: CASSSARTSGSLGANVLTF.

This rearrangement joins TRBV7-9 to TRBJ2-5, with 8 bases matching TRBD2. After removal of 5 bases from V and 4 bases from J, the junction contained 9 bases not matched to a gene. Germline V gene sequence: CDR1 SEHNR, CDR2 FQNEAQ (reference sequence). The CDR3 is 15 amino acids. CDR3 nucleotides: TGTGCCAGCAGCCCCGAAACGGGAGGGTTAGAGACCCAGTACTTC. This codes for CASSPETGGLETQYF.

The chain combines TRBV5-1 with TRBJ2-5, with 9 bases aligning to TRBD1. Germline CDR1 reads SGHRS; CDR2 reads YFSETQ. The CDR3 length is 15 residues. The ends lost 5 bases at V and 4 bases at J; junction bases unmatched: 9. In nucleotides, the CDR3 is TGCGCCAGCAGTCGGCGAATGACAGGGGGAGAGACCCAGTACTTC. Amino acids: CASSRRMTGGETQYF.

The chain couples TRBV7-9 to TRBJ2-7, with 10 bases that match TRBD1. CDR1 and CDR2 from the germline V gene are SEHNR and FQNEAQ (reference sequence). V gave up 1 base and J gave up 2 bases; unmatched junction bases: 5. The CDR3 contains 16 residues. The CDR3 reads CASSLGDRGGTYEQYF. The CDR3, as DNA: TGTGCCAGCAGCTTAGGGGACAGGGGAGGCACCTACGAGCAGTACTTC.

The rearrangement links TRBV2 to TRBJ1-1; 8 bases agree with TRBD1. This CDR3 region has 16 residues. The V gene's germline CDR1 is SNHLY and CDR2 FYNNEI. Trimming at V came to 6 bases and at J to 5 bases, leaving 14 bases not matched to a gene. In nucleotides, the CDR3 is TGTGCCAGCAGCGGGTACCCAGGGGGCAAGGATACTGAAGCTTTCTTT. It is translated as CASSGYPGGKDTEAFF.

The gene calls are TRBV5-1 and TRBJ2-1, with TRBD2 matching 8 bases. The CDR3 is 16 residues long. The V and J ends lost 1 base and 9 bases, in that order; junction bases with no gene match: 12. CDR1 is SGHRS and CDR2 is YFSETQ in the germline V gene. CDR3 in amino acids: CASSLTGTRSPIEQFF. CDR3 DNA: TGCGCCAGCAGCTTGACCGGGACTAGATCCCCCATTGAGCAGTTCTTC. Based on the CDR3 plus reference TRBV5-1 and TRBJ2-1, the full variable domain is KAGVTQTPRYLIKTRGQQVTLSCSPISGHRSVSWYQQTPGQGLQFLFEYFSETQRNKGNFPGRFSGRQFSNSRSEMNVSTLELGDSALYLCASSLTGTRSPIEQFFGPGTRLTVL.

The V gene is TRBV18, the J gene TRBJ2-7, with D perhaps matching TRBD2 (5 bases). The V end was cut by 8 bases, the J end by 0 bases, with 20 bases between. This CDR3 is built from 16 residues. The germline CDR1 and CDR2 sequences are KGHSH and LQKENI. CDR3 in DNA: TGTGCCAGCCCCTCAGGAGGAGAGGTTCGCTCCTACGAGCAGTACGTC. This translates into CASPSGGEVRSYEQYV.

The gene calls are TRBV28 and TRBJ2-1; 7 bases line up with TRBD2. The V gene's germline CDR1 is MDHEN and CDR2 SYDVKM. J gave up 10 bases and V 2 bases, and 5 bases lay outside the gene matches. The CDR3 covers 13 residues. CDR3 DNA: TGTGCCAGCAGTTTAACGGGAGGTCGGGAGCAGTTCTTC. Encoded protein: CASSLTGGREQFF.

This clone was picked up a small number of times. The chain carries TRBV4-1 and TRBJ2-1, with TRBD2 as a possible D gene (6 bases). Germline CDR1 and CDR2: MGHRA and YSYEKL. Deletions cut 3 bases from V and 6 bases from J, with 15 bases between. The CDR3 sequence is 15 residues long. CDR3 sequence: CASSHLREVVNEQFF. DNA of the CDR3: TGCGCCAGCAGCCACCTAAGGGAGGTGGTCAATGAGCAGTTCTTC.

This chain joins TRBV14 and TRBJ2-7; 11 bases align to TRBD1. Germline CDR1 reads SGHDN; CDR2 reads FVKESK. The CDR3 contains 14 residues. The trim removed 2 bases at V and 6 bases at J, leaving 3 bases unmatched. The CDR3 bases are TGTGCCAGCAGCCAATGGGACAGGGGGTTCGAGCAGTACTTC. It translates to CASSQWDRGFEQYF.

This clone appeared a single time. This chain connects TRBV5-1 to TRBJ1-2; 7 bases map to TRBD1. The germline V gene encodes CDR1 SGHRS and CDR2 YFSETQ. The CDR3 runs 14 residues. Trimming at V came to 3 bases and at J to 1 base, leaving 3 bases not matched to a gene. The CDR3 sequence is CASSSGTVNYGYTF. CDR3 DNA: TGCGCCAGCAGCTCCGGGACAGTTAACTATGGCTACACCTTC.